A selection of T cell receptor beta chains follows, all from one sample in a study of cytomegalovirus exposure and HLA in healthy donors. Assay used: immunoSEQ multiplex PCR; TCRdb lists only in-frame clones, some missing. The data contain some 110,000 clones, roughly three fifths of them singletons. The sequencing sample was made of PBMCs. These receptors came from a man between 18 and 35 years old in good health and CMV-seronegative. Each CDR3 is given with its conserved first and last residue. D genes are given only for firm matches. Where a row states a size, it is once, few, many or the class of an expanded clone; other rows omit it.

cdr3_aa cdr3_nt d_call j_call v_call clone_size
CASSRDSGSNEQFF TGTGCCAGCTCCCGAGATTCAGGGTCCAATGAGCAGTTCTTC . TRBJ2-1 TRBV18 .
CASSWTRVDGELFF TGTGCCAGCAGCTGGACCAGGGTAGACGGGGAGCTGTTTTTT . TRBJ2-2 TRBV13 .
CASKKAGGESYNEQFF TGTGCCAGCAAAAAAGCGGGAGGGGAAAGCTACAATGAGCAGTTCTTC TRBD2 TRBJ2-1 TRBV27 .
CASSIRGNEQYF TGTGCCAGTAGTATCAGGGGCAACGAGCAGTACTTC . TRBJ2-7 TRBV19 .
CASLSTGEPNYGYTF TGTGCCAGTCTATCGACAGGGGAACCCAACTATGGCTACACCTTC TRBD1 TRBJ1-2 TRBV19 .
CASSLGDIQNTIYF TGTGCCAGCTCACTCGGGGACATTCAAAACACCATATATTTT . TRBJ1-3 TRBV18 .
CASSPGQQETQYF TGTGCCAGCTCACCAGGCCAGCAAGAGACCCAGTACTTC . TRBJ2-5 TRBV18 .
CASSFVRGRNEQFF TGTGCCAGCAGTTTTGTTAGGGGTCGCAATGAGCAGTTCTTC . TRBJ2-1 TRBV28 .
CASSSPSSGNQPQHF TGTGCCAGCAGTTCCCCCTCCTCAGGCAATCAGCCCCAGCATTTT . TRBJ1-5 TRBV28 .
CAGGARAGELFF TGTGCCGGGGGGGCAAGGGCCGGGGAGCTGTTTTTT . TRBJ2-2 TRBV19 few
CASSLFKPDYGELFF TGTGCCAGCAGCTTGTTCAAACCGGACTACGGGGAGCTGTTTTTT . TRBJ2-2 TRBV5-4 .
CASSYSRTGDEAFF TGTGCCAGCAGTTACTCACGGACAGGGGATGAAGCTTTCTTT TRBD1 TRBJ1-1 TRBV6-6 few
CASNPGGLPYEQYF TGTGCCAGCAACCCTGGGGGGTTACCGTACGAGCAGTACTTC . TRBJ2-7 TRBV6-5 few
CASLKEGAINQPQHF TGTGCCAGCTTGAAGGAGGGGGCAATCAATCAGCCCCAGCATTTT TRBD1 TRBJ1-5 TRBV19 few
CASSSLDLPYEQYF TGTGCCAGCAGCTCCTTGGACTTACCCTACGAGCAGTACTTC . TRBJ2-7 TRBV7-9 few
CASSGTGIAEAFF TGTGCCAGCAGTGGGACAGGGATCGCTGAAGCTTTCTTT TRBD1 TRBJ1-1 TRBV6-1 .
CSVVSGGDRDGFF TGCAGCGTCGTATCGGGGGGAGATCGGGACGGTTTCTTT . TRBJ1-1 TRBV29-1 .
CAAGQGGFETQYF TGTGCCGCGGGACAGGGTGGTTTCGAGACCCAGTACTTC TRBD1 TRBJ2-5 TRBV10-3 .
CASSLEFEGGETQYF TGTGCCAGCAGCTTAGAGTTTGAGGGGGGGGAGACCCAGTACTTC . TRBJ2-5 TRBV7-4 .
CASSALTGYGYTF TGCGCCAGCAGCGCATTGACAGGGTATGGCTACACCTTC TRBD1 TRBJ1-2 TRBV5-1 .
CASSYSSRSGEGAFF TGTGCCAGCAGTTACTCGAGCCGGAGTGGGGAGGGAGCTTTCTTT . TRBJ1-1 TRBV6-5 .
CASSIVAGNEQFF TGTGCCAGTAGTATAGTGGCGGGGAATGAGCAGTTCTTC . TRBJ2-1 TRBV19 .
CASSSGQGRYEQYF TGTGCCAGCAGCTCCGGACAGGGCCGTTACGAGCAGTACTTC TRBD1 TRBJ2-7 TRBV5-4 few
CASSAAGVGGELFF TGCGCCAGCAGCGCAGCGGGAGTTGGCGGGGAGCTGTTTTTT TRBD2 TRBJ2-2 TRBV4-3 few
CASSPRSGTSGTDTQYF TGTGCCAGCAGTCCGCGGTCCGGGACTAGCGGCACAGATACGCAGTATTTT TRBD2 TRBJ2-3 TRBV27 .
CASSRGYLGYTF TGTGCCAGCAGCAGGGGGTATCTTGGCTACACCTTC TRBD1 TRBJ1-2 TRBV28 .
CASSPNRGPENTEAFF TGTGCCAGCAGTCCAAACAGGGGTCCTGAAAACACTGAAGCTTTCTTT TRBD1 TRBJ1-1 TRBV10-3 .
CASSFVLEGTEAFF TGTGCCAGCAGCTTTGTGCTAGAGGGAACTGAAGCTTTCTTT . TRBJ1-1 TRBV7-9 .
CASSFGGASYEQYF TGTGCCAGCAGTTTCGGCGGGGCGTCCTACGAGCAGTACTTC . TRBJ2-7 TRBV28 .
CASRDRATSTDTQYF TGTGCCAGCCGGGACAGGGCGACAAGCACAGATACGCAGTATTTT TRBD1 TRBJ2-3 TRBV27 .
CASSSGTAFYKQYF TGTGCCAGCAGTTCCGGGACAGCCTTCTACAAGCAGTACTTC TRBD1 TRBJ2-7 TRBV6-6 .
CASSLWTGTSTEAFF TGTGCCAGCAGTTTATGGACAGGGACGAGCACTGAAGCTTTCTTT TRBD1 TRBJ1-1 TRBV28 .
CASSFGGSSYNEQFF TGCGCCAGCAGCTTCGGCGGGAGCTCCTACAATGAGCAGTTCTTC TRBD2 TRBJ2-1 TRBV5-1 .
CASSQVSGSGTQYF TGTGCCAGCAGCCAAGTAAGCGGGAGTGGGACGCAGTATTTT TRBD2 TRBJ2-3 TRBV14 few
CAWSVTASGRGEQYF TGTGCCTGGAGTGTAACGGCTAGCGGGAGAGGCGAGCAGTACTTC TRBD2 TRBJ2-7 TRBV30 .
CASSFGLAGGSSDTQYF TGCGCCAGCAGCTTCGGACTAGCGGGAGGCTCCTCAGATACGCAGTATTTT TRBD2 TRBJ2-3 TRBV4-3 .
CASSRTGPNGYTF TGTGCCAGTAGTCGCACAGGGCCAAATGGCTACACCTTC . TRBJ1-2 TRBV19 once
CSVDFIRGNEQFF TGCAGCGTTGACTTTATACGGGGGAATGAGCAGTTCTTC . TRBJ2-1 TRBV29-1 .
CASSPPQRSQYF TGTGCCAGCAGTCCCCCCCAGAGGTCCCAGTACTTC . TRBJ2-5 TRBV28 .
CASSPTASSYNEQFF TGTGCCAGCAGCCCCACCGCGAGCTCCTACAATGAGCAGTTCTTC . TRBJ2-1 TRBV7-8 .
CASSSSGLGHSQETQYF TGTGCCAGCAGTTCCTCGGGGTTAGGGCATTCACAAGAGACCCAGTACTTC . TRBJ2-5 TRBV28 .
CASSGQLNEKLFF TGTGCCAGCAGTGGACAACTTAATGAAAAACTGTTTTTT . TRBJ1-4 TRBV6-1 .
CASSQTPLTGNEAEAFF TGTGCCAGCAGTCAGACTCCCCTTACAGGGAATGAGGCTGAAGCTTTCTTT . TRBJ1-1 TRBV27 once
CASSWEADPYNEQFF TGCGCCAGCAGCTGGGAAGCGGATCCTTACAATGAGCAGTTCTTC . TRBJ2-1 TRBV4-1 .
CASRLTGIQETQYF TGTGCCAGCAGACTCACAGGGATCCAAGAGACCCAGTACTTC . TRBJ2-5 TRBV28 .
CASSLALLAGGETQYF TGTGCCAGCAGCTTGGCCCTACTAGCGGGAGGGGAGACCCAGTACTTC TRBD2 TRBJ2-5 TRBV5-4 .
CASSRLAGVAEAFF TGTGCCAGCAGCCGCCTCGCAGGGGTTGCTGAAGCTTTCTTT . TRBJ1-1 TRBV14 .
CASRPDRYYQPQHF TGTGCCAGCAGACCCGACAGGTATTATCAGCCCCAGCATTTT . TRBJ1-5 TRBV28 .
CASSLNPGGYTGELFF TGTGCCAGCAGCCTAAATCCGGGGGGGTACACCGGGGAGCTGTTTTTT TRBD2 TRBJ2-2 TRBV7-6 once
CASGNVAPNTGELFF TGTGCCAGCGGAAATGTAGCCCCGAACACCGGGGAGCTGTTTTTT . TRBJ2-2 TRBV5-4 .
CASSFTVSGFQGQYF TGTGCCAGCAGTTTCACAGTCTCGGGATTTCAGGGGCAGTACTTC . TRBJ2-5 TRBV28 .
CASSLASGNDEKLFF TGTGCCAGCAGCTTAGCTTCAGGGAACGATGAAAAACTGTTTTTT . TRBJ1-4 TRBV7-9 .
CAWSVDSGSDTQYF TGTGCCTGGAGTGTAGATTCAGGGTCAGATACGCAGTATTTT . TRBJ2-3 TRBV30 .
CASSSLGCSEYF TGTGCCAGCAGCTCCCTGGGCTGCTCGGAGTATTTT . TRBJ2-3 TRBV13 .